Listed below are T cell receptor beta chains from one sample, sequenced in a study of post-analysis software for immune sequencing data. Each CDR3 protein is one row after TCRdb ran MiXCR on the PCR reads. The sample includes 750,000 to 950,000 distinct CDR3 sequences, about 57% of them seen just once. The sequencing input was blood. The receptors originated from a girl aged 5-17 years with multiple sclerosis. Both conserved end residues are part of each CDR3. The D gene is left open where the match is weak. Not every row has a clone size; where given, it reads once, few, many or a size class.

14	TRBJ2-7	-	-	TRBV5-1	TGCGCCAGCAGCTTGGCTACCGGGGCGGGCGAGCAGTACTTC	CASSLATGAGEQYF
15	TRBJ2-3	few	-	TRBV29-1	TGCAGCGTTGAAGATTTTAAGGGGAACGCAGATACGCAGTATTTT	CSVEDFKGNADTQYF
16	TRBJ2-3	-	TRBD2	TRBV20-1	TGCAGTGCTAGAGATCTGGGGACTAGCTTTACAGATACGCAGTATTTT	CSARDLGTSFTDTQYF
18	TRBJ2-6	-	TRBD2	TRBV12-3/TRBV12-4	TGTGCCAGCAGTTTCTCCGCGGGGGGCCTCTCTGGGGCCAACGTCCTGACTTTC	CASSFSAGGLSGANVLTF
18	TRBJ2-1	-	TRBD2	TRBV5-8	TGTGCCAGCAGCTTCGGACTAGCGGGAGTAATTTCCTACAATGAGCAGTTCTTC	CASSFGLAGVISYNEQFF
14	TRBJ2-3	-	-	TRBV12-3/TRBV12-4	TGTGCCAGCAGTAGCATAAGATTTGAAGATACGCAGTATTTT	CASSSIRFEDTQYF
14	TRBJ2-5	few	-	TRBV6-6	TGTGCCAGCAGTTACGGCCAGAGGCAAGAGACCCAGTACTTC	CASSYGQRQETQYF
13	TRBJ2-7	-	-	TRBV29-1	TGCAGCGCAGCTACAGGGACCAACTACGAACAGTACTTC	CSAATGTNYEQYF
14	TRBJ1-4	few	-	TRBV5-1	TGCGCCAGCAGCTTGGAGGGGGCTAATGAAAAACTGTTTTTT	CASSLEGANEKLFF
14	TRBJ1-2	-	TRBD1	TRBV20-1	TGCAGTGCTAGAGCGGTCGGGACAGGATATGGCTACACCTTC	CSARAVGTGYGYTF
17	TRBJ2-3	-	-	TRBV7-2	TGTGCCAGCAGCTTCAAGGGAGGCGCTTTAGGCACAGATACGCAGTATTTT	CASSFKGGALGTDTQYF
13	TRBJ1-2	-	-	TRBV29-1	TGCAGCGTTGGGGGCAGGGGCCACTATGGCTACACCTTC	CSVGGRGHYGYTF
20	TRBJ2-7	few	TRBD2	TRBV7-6	TGTGCCAGCAGCCCGAGAATCGGGACTAGCGGGAGGGCCTCAGACTACGAGCAGTACTTC	CASSPRIGTSGRASDYEQYF